The 12 T cell receptor beta chains listed next were all sequenced from one sample in a study of T cell changes during pregnancy in multiple sclerosis. Here immunoSEQ multiplex PCR was the method, and the copy in TCRdb shows in-frame clones only, minus some. The repertoire includes 85,000 to 100,000 clones, approximately 93% of them detected once, and 0.99% sits in the top ten. Material: peripheral blood, obtained after pregnancy. Receptors were obtained from a female donor with multiple sclerosis, enrolled in a pregnancy study.

This clone was picked up one time. This sequence joins TRBV2 and TRBJ2-7; 7 positions match TRBD1. The CDR3 spans 13 residues. J gave up 6 bases and V 3 bases, and 5 bases lay outside the gene matches. In germline, CDR1 is SNHLY, CDR2 FYNNEI. The CDR3 sequence is CASSERTGFEQYF. The CDR3 region has the DNA TGTGCCAGCAGTGAGCGGACAGGTTTCGAGCAGTACTTC.

The genes are TRBV7-8 and TRBJ1-4; possible D gene TRBD1, 6 bases. Trimming stripped 5 bases from V and 6 bases from J, with 16 bases between. CDR1 and CDR2 from the germline V gene are SGHVS and FQNEAQ. The CDR3 contains 15 residues. The CDR3 loop is CASSRRGRGDEKLFF. CDR3 in DNA: TGTGCCAGCAGCCGAAGGGGCAGGGGAGATGAAAAACTGTTTTTT.

The V call is TRBV27, the J call TRBJ1-1; 8 bases match TRBD1. The CDR3 length is 14 residues. Germline V gives CDR1 MNHEY, CDR2 SMNVEV (reference sequence). With V trimmed by 2 bases and J by 3 bases, 2 bases remained unmatched. The CDR3, as DNA: TGTGCCAGCAGTTTAGGACAGGGTGACACTGAAGCTTTCTTT. Residues: CASSLGQGDTEAFF.

This rearrangement joins TRBV5-1 to TRBJ2-7; D may be TRBD1 (5 bases). Germline loops: CDR1 SGHRS, CDR2 YFSETQ. This CDR3 spans 14 amino acids. Trimming shortened V by 3 bases and J by 2 bases, and 12 bases separated the two germline ends. The chain's CDR3 is CASSSQTATYEQYF. CDR3 nucleotide sequence: TGCGCCAGCAGCTCGCAGACAGCTACCTACGAGCAGTACTTC. Filled out from reference TRBV5-1 and TRBJ2-7, the complete variable domain reads KAGVTQTPRYLIKTRGQQVTLSCSPISGHRSVSWYQQTPGQGLQFLFEYFSETQRNKGNFPGRFSGRQFSNSRSEMNVSTLELGDSALYLCASSSQTATYEQYFGPGTRLTVT.

V and J are TRBV4-1 and TRBJ1-3, with D perhaps TRBD1 (6 bases). From germline, CDR1 is MGHRA and CDR2 YSYEKL. The CDR3 length is 14 residues. V lost 4 bases, J lost 4 bases, and 11 bases lay in between. CDR3 loop: CASSPRGLGNTIYF. CDR3 bases: TGCGCCAGCAGCCCCAGGGGTTTAGGAAACACCATATATTTT.

This chain links TRBV5-1 with TRBJ2-2; 9 positions match TRBD1. The CDR3 extends over 16 amino acids. After removal of 4 bases from V and 3 bases from J, the junction contained 7 bases not matched to a gene. Germline-derived CDR1 and CDR2 are SGHRS and YFSETQ. The CDR3 DNA sequence: TGCGCCAGCAGCACCCACAGGGGGCAGGACACCGGGGAGCTGTTTTTT. This encodes CASSTHRGQDTGELFF.

The chain joins TRBV5-4 to TRBJ1-3; maybe TRBD1 (5 bases). The CDR3 contains 15 residues. The germline CDR1 and CDR2 sequences are SGHNT and YYREEE (reference sequence). V lost 0 bases, J lost 2 bases, and 9 bases lay in between. The CDR3 is CASSLASGAGNTIYF. In nucleotides, the CDR3 is TGTGCCAGCAGCTTGGCCTCGGGGGCTGGAAACACCATATATTTT.

CDR3: CASSLTGINGYTF. DNA for the CDR3: TGCGCCAGCAGCTTGACAGGGATCAATGGCTACACCTTC. The chain links TRBV5-1 to TRBJ1-2; D might be TRBD1 (6 bases). Germline CDR1 is SGHRS and CDR2 is YFSETQ. CDR3 length equals 13 residues. The V end lost 1 base, the J end lost 6 bases, and 10 bases lay between the germline ends.

J is TRBJ1-3 and V is TRBV5-4; D gene uncertain. Germline CDR1 is SGHNT and CDR2 is YYREEE (reference sequence). The CDR3 consists of 15 residues. The V end lost 4 bases, the J end lost 2 bases, and 13 bases lay between the germline ends. In DNA, the CDR3 is TGTGCCAGCAGCCCGGGAATTACGGCTGGAAACACCATATATTTT. Encoded protein: CASSPGITAGNTIYF. Filled out from reference TRBV5-4 and TRBJ1-3, the complete variable domain reads ETGVTQSPTHLIKTRGQQVTLRCSSQSGHNTVSWYQQALGQGPQFIFQYYREEENGRGNFPPRFSGLQFPNYSSELNVNALELDDSALYLCASSPGITAGNTIYFGEGSWLTVV.

V usage is TRBV11-3 and J usage is TRBJ2-1; the match to TRBD2 covers 11 bases. The length of the CDR3 is 17 residues. The J segment lost 9 bases and the V segment lost 5 bases, leaving 15 bases of the junction unmatched. Germline CDR1 SGHNT, CDR2 YENEEA. The CDR3 loop reads CASSRSLSGRAGGEQFF. The CDR3 nucleotides read TGTGCCAGCAGCCGCAGCCTTAGCGGGAGGGCCGGGGGTGAGCAGTTCTTC.

This clone was recorded only once. This rearrangement joins TRBV27 to TRBJ1-2, with TRBD1 as a possible D gene (6 bases). Germline V gene lookup returns CDR1 MNHEY and CDR2 SMNVEV (reference sequence). The CDR3 consists of 12 residues. V was clipped by 3 bases and J by 10 bases, with 12 bases between them. CDR3 protein: CASSFPGQNYTF. The CDR3 nucleotides read TGTGCCAGCAGTTTTCCCGGACAGAACTACACCTTC.

This clone was seen just once. The V call is TRBV5-1, the J call TRBJ2-3; TRBD1 matches at 8 bases. Looked up from germline, CDR1 is SGHRS and CDR2 is YFSETQ. Trimming cost V 0 bases and J 1 base; bases outside gene matches: 1. The length of the CDR3 is 15 residues. DNA of the CDR3: TGCGCCAGCAGCTTGGCGGGACAGGGCACAGATACGCAGTATTTT. This translates into CASSLAGQGTDTQYF. The whole variable domain, remainder taken from reference TRBV5-1 and TRBJ2-3, is KAGVTQTPRYLIKTRGQQVTLSCSPISGHRSVSWYQQTPGQGLQFLFEYFSETQRNKGNFPGRFSGRQFSNSRSEMNVSTLELGDSALYLCASSLAGQGTDTQYFGPGTRLTVL.